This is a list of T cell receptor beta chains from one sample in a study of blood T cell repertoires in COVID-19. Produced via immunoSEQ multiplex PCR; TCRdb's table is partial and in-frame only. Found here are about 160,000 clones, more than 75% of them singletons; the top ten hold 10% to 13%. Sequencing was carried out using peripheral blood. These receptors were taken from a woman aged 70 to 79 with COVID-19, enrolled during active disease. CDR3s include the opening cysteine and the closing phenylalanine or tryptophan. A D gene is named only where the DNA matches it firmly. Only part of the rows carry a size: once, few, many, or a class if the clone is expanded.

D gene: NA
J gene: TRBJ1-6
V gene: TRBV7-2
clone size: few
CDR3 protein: CASSSYRDSPLHF
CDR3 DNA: TGTGCCAGCAGCTCTTACCGGGATTCACCCCTCCACTTT

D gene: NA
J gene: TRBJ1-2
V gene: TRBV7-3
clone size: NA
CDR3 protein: CASSLLGGSDGYTF
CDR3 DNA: TGTGCCAGCAGCTTATTAGGGGGATCAGATGGCTACACCTTC

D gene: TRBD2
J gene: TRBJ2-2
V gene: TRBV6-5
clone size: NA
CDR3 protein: CASREAGTGELFF
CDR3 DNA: TGTGCCAGCCGGGAGGCGGGCACCGGGGAGCTGTTTTTT

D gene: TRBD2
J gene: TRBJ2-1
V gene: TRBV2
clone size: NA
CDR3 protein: CASSVAGPEFF
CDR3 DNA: TGTGCCAGCAGTGTAGCGGGCCCAGAGTTCTTC

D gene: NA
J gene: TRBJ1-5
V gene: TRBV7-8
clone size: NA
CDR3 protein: CASSSGQKSYSNQPQHF
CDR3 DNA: TGTGCCAGCAGCTCCGGACAGAAATCTTATAGCAATCAGCCCCAGCATTTT

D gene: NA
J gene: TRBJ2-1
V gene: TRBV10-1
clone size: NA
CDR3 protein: CASSESTGYNEQFF
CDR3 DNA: TGCGCCAGCAGTGAGTCTACGGGATACAATGAGCAGTTCTTC

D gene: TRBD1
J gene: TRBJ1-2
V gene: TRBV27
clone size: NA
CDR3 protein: CASSPRQNRGFHGYTF
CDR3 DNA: TGTGCCAGCAGTCCACGACAAAACAGGGGGTTTCATGGCTACACCTTC

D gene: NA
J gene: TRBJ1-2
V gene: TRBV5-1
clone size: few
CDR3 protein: CASSFGAGDGYTF
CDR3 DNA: TGCGCCAGCAGCTTTGGGGCAGGGGATGGCTACACCTTC

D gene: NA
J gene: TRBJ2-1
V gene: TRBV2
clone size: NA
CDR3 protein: CASSEGAYNEQFF
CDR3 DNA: TGTGCCAGCAGTGAAGGGGCGTACAATGAGCAGTTCTTC

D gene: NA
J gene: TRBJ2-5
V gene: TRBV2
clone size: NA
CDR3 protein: CASSGIKLGGSLEAAQYF
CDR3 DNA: TGTGCCAGCAGTGGTATAAAATTAGGGGGTTCGTTAGAAGCGGCCCAGTACTTC

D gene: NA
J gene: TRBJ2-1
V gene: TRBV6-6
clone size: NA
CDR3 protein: CASSAGTYNEQFF
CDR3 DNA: TGTGCCAGCAGTGCCGGGACTTACAATGAGCAGTTCTTC